This TCR beta chain was profiled in a study of blood T cell repertoires in COVID-19. Background on the study: Some COVID-19 samples were acute and others convalescent; all came from the United States, Italy and Spain. PBMCs, B-cell-depleted T cells, or T cells were the source of the cDNA or gDNA that made up the material.

Repertoires were generated with immunoSEQ multiplex PCR, while TCRdb's copy carries only in-frame clones and drops some. Of about 90,000 clones listed, roughly 80% are singletons. CDR1 and CDR2 from the germline V gene are SGHTA and FQGNSA. V lost 5 bases and J lost 1; bases outside the gene matches: 8. The CDR3 has 16 residues. The rearrangement uses TRBV7-2 and TRBJ1-5; 7 nucleotides agree with TRBD1. Sequenced sample: peripheral blood. The origin of this receptor is a man aged 50-59 years with acute or convalescent COVID-19. The CDR3 DNA follows: TGTGCCAGCAGCCCCGCCCCGGGACAGAGCAATCAGCCCCAGCATTTT. Protein sequence: CASSPAPGQSNQPQHF.